One sample yielded the 26 T cell receptor beta chains listed below, sequenced in a study of cytomegalovirus exposure and HLA in healthy donors. The repertoire was sequenced with immunoSEQ multiplex PCR; TCRdb's copy has only in-frame clones and lacks some. This table has over 150,000 clones, 80% to 90% appearing once. The sequenced sample consisted of PBMCs. These receptors originate from a woman aged 18-29 years in good health and CMV-seronegative.

V gene TRBV5-1 combines with J gene TRBJ2-6; 7 bases match TRBD1. Germline lookup yields CDR1 SGHRS and CDR2 YFSETQ. The trim removed 4 bases at V and 3 bases at J, leaving 10 bases unmatched. The CDR3 is 17 residues long. The CDR3 sequence is CASSQETGLGGANVLTF. As DNA, the CDR3 is TGCGCCAGCAGCCAAGAGACAGGGCTCGGTGGGGCCAACGTCCTGACTTTC.

The chain employs TRBV19 and TRBJ2-3; 7 bases match TRBD2. Germline V gene lookup returns CDR1 LNHDA and CDR2 SQIVND (reference sequence). The CDR3 loop spans 12 amino acids. Trimming took 10 bases from V and 4 from J; bases not matched to a gene: 5. This CDR3 reads CATRGEADTQYF. In nucleotides, the CDR3 is TGTGCCACCCGGGGGGAGGCAGATACGCAGTATTTT.

The genes are TRBV7-9 and TRBJ2-1; TRBD2 matches at 10 bases. The CDR3 extends over 17 amino acids. Germline-derived CDR1 and CDR2 are SEHNR and FQNEAQ (reference sequence). The trim removed 3 bases at V and 5 bases at J, leaving 10 bases unmatched. CDR3 loop: CASSLMLGLAENNEQFF. CDR3 nucleotides: TGTGCCAGCAGCTTGATGCTCGGACTAGCGGAAAACAATGAGCAGTTCTTC. Filled out from reference TRBV7-9 and TRBJ2-1, the complete variable domain reads DTGVSQNPRHKITKRGQNVTFRCDPISEHNRLYWYRQTLGQGPEFLTYFQNEAQLEKSRLLSDRFSAERPKGSFSTLEIQRTEQGDSAMYLCASSLMLGLAENNEQFFGPGTRLTVL.

This clone occurred once. CDR3 nucleotides: TGTGCCAGCAGCCCTACTACCTCGACCGTTATTTATGGCTACACCTTC. It translates to CASSPTTSTVIYGYTF. The J gene is TRBJ1-2, the V gene TRBV9, with D uncertain. The V gene's germline CDR1 is SGDLS and CDR2 YYNGEE. The CDR3 length is 16 residues. V lost 4 bases to trimming and J lost 5 bases, with 21 bases between them. Full variable domain (missing parts from reference TRBV9 and TRBJ1-2): DSGVTQTPKHLITATGQRVTLRCSPRSGDLSVYWYQQSLDQGLQFLIQYYNGEERAKGNILERFSAQQFPDLHSELNLSSLELGDSALYFCASSPTTSTVIYGYTFGSGTRLTVV.

The V call is TRBV2, the J call TRBJ1-4; 9 bases are shared with TRBD1. V trimming: 6 bases; J trimming: 7 bases; junction bases outside the gene matches: 6. The germline V gene has CDR1 SNHLY and CDR2 FYNNEI. There are 14 residues in the CDR3. CDR3 loop: CASSEQGAGEKLFF. DNA of the CDR3: TGTGCCAGCAGCGAACAGGGGGCGGGTGAAAAACTGTTTTTT.

The rearrangement links TRBV2 to TRBJ2-7; 8 bases map to TRBD2. Trimming cost V 7 bases and J 6 bases; bases outside gene matches: 11. CDR1 and CDR2 from the germline V gene are SNHLY and FYNNEI. The CDR3 spans 14 residues. CDR3 sequence: CASKGTGGNGEQYF. The DNA for the CDR3 is TGTGCCAGCAAGGGAACGGGAGGGAATGGCGAGCAGTACTTC.

With respect to this clone: Other DNA sequences in the same sample also yield this CDR3. The chain is built from TRBV30 and TRBJ1-1, with 9 bases that match TRBD1. The CDR3 loop spans 13 amino acids. Trimming cost V 1 base and J 3 bases; bases outside gene matches: 0. Germline V gene sequence: CDR1 GTSNPN, CDR2 SVGIG (reference sequence). Here the CDR3 reads CAWSGDRDTEAFF. As DNA, the CDR3 is TGTGCCTGGAGTGGGGACAGGGACACTGAAGCTTTCTTT.

The V gene is TRBV2, the J gene TRBJ1-1, with TRBD1 matching over 8 bases. The CDR3 spans 15 residues. V lost 3 bases to trimming and J lost 1 base; unmatched junction nucleotides: 4. The germline gives CDR1 SNHLY, CDR2 FYNNEI. The DNA for the CDR3 is TGTGCCAGCAGTGAGACAGGGGCCCCGAACACTGAAGCTTTCTTT. It is translated as CASSETGAPNTEAFF.

CDR3 coding DNA: TGTGCCAGCAGCGTTGACGGGGGAAACTATGGCTACACCTTC. Translated: CASSVDGGNYGYTF. The chain joins TRBV5-4 to TRBJ1-2; a weak D match, TRBD1 (5 bases). This CDR3 is built from 14 residues. Trimming stripped 4 bases from V and 2 bases from J, with 12 bases between. The germline V gene has CDR1 SGHNT and CDR2 YYREEE (reference sequence).

The CDR3 DNA reads TGTGCCAGCAGCCGACGACTAGCGGGGGCTGAAAAAGAGACCCAGTACTTC. Its translation: CASSRRLAGAEKETQYF. The V and J genes are TRBV14 and TRBJ2-5, with 12 bases identical to TRBD2. Germline V gives CDR1 SGHDN, CDR2 FVKESK. The CDR3 sequence is 17 residues long. Trimming at V came to 4 bases and at J to 3 bases, leaving 9 bases not matched to a gene.

V gene TRBV10-3 combines with J gene TRBJ2-1; 9 positions agree with TRBD1. V trimming: 6 bases; J trimming: 9 bases; junction bases outside the gene matches: 12. The CDR3 spans 15 residues. From germline, CDR1 is ENHRY and CDR2 SYGVKD. CDR3 DNA: TGTGCCATCAGCAGCACAGGGGGCGAGGATGGTGAGCAGTTCTTC. It codes for CAISSTGGEDGEQFF.

J is TRBJ2-5 and V is TRBV5-1; 9 bases line up with TRBD2. The CDR3 loop spans 19 amino acids. In germline, CDR1 is SGHRS, CDR2 YFSETQ. With V trimmed by 0 bases and J by 4 bases, 16 bases remained unmatched. The CDR3: CASSLGQRGAEYVRETQYF. The DNA for the CDR3 is TGCGCCAGCAGCTTGGGTCAGCGGGGGGCCGAATACGTGAGAGAGACCCAGTACTTC.

This clone was observed a handful of times. The chain combines TRBV5-1 with TRBJ1-3, with D uncertain. Trimming stripped 5 bases from V and 1 base from J, with 4 bases between. Germline CDR1 SGHRS, CDR2 YFSETQ. This CDR3 has 12 amino acids. The CDR3 bases are TGCGCCAGCAGTCCTTCTGGAAACACCATATATTTT. This sequence encodes CASSPSGNTIYF.

This clone has just a few counts. The chain joins TRBV7-9 to TRBJ2-7; D unresolved. This CDR3 is built from 14 residues. With 4 bases removed from V and 0 bases from J, the gap between germline ends came to 10 bases. The V gene's germline CDR1 is SEHNR and CDR2 FQNEAQ (reference sequence). This CDR3 is CASSYAESSYEQYF. In DNA, the CDR3 is TGTGCCAGCAGCTACGCGGAGAGCTCCTACGAGCAGTACTTC.

The chain is built from TRBV2 and TRBJ1-2; D gene unclear. CDR3 size: 18 residues. Germline CDR1 reads SNHLY; CDR2 reads FYNNEI. Trimming stripped 0 bases from V and 1 base from J, with 18 bases between. The CDR3 is CASSEALRWQLVNYGYTF. DNA of the CDR3: TGTGCCAGCAGTGAAGCGCTTCGATGGCAGCTAGTTAACTATGGCTACACCTTC.

This clone was seen a handful of times. The genes are TRBV19 and TRBJ1-6, with a possible D match to TRBD1 (5 bases). Looked up from germline, CDR1 is LNHDA and CDR2 is SQIVND (reference sequence). V lost 2 bases to trimming and J lost 4 bases, with 6 bases between them. This CDR3 is built from 14 residues. The CDR3 DNA sequence: TGTGCCAGTAGTATAAGACAGTATAATTCACCCCTCCACTTT. It yields the protein CASSIRQYNSPLHF.

V and J are TRBV28 and TRBJ1-1; no firm D call. The V end lost 4 bases, the J end lost 6 bases, and 6 bases lay between the germline ends. The CDR3 contains 11 residues. The germline V gene encodes CDR1 MDHEN and CDR2 SYDVKM. CDR3 loop: CASSSPPEAFF. The CDR3 nucleotides are TGTGCCAGCAGTTCCCCTCCTGAAGCTTTCTTT.

The V and J genes are TRBV7-2 and TRBJ1-3, with D possibly matching TRBD1 (6 bases). CDR1 and CDR2 (germline): SGHTA, FQGNSA. The V end lost 10 bases, the J end lost 4 bases, and 14 bases lay between the germline ends. The CDR3 is 13 residues long. The CDR3: CATRGLLGNTIYF. Written as DNA, the CDR3 is TGTGCCACCAGGGGACTTTTAGGAAACACCATATATTTT. Together with reference TRBV7-2 and TRBJ1-3, the CDR3 gives the full variable domain: GAGVSQSPSNKVTEKGKDVELRCDPISGHTALYWYRQSLGQGLEFLIYFQGNSAPDKSGLPSDRFSAERTGGSVSTLTIQRTQQEDSAVYLCATRGLLGNTIYFGEGSWLTVV.

CDR3 DNA sequence: TGTGCCAGCCCCGTCGGGGATTCAGGAAACACCATATATTTT. This encodes CASPVGDSGNTIYF. The chain joins TRBV7-9 to TRBJ1-3; D remains unclear. The CDR3 consists of 14 residues. The germline gives CDR1 SEHNR, CDR2 FQNEAQ (reference sequence). V was trimmed by 8 bases and J by 4 bases, leaving 15 bases between them.

This clone was counted between two and nine times. V and J are TRBV5-1 and TRBJ1-1, with D perhaps matching TRBD1 (6 bases). Germline CDR1 reads SGHRS; CDR2 reads YFSETQ. The CDR3 contains 15 residues. Trimming cost V 1 base and J 3 bases, with 13 bases left between them. The CDR3 protein is CASSLPPGDHTEAFF. CDR3 sequence (DNA): TGCGCCAGCAGCTTGCCTCCAGGGGATCACACTGAAGCTTTCTTT.

This clone has only one observation. The chain employs TRBV29-1 and TRBJ2-7, with 9 bases fitting TRBD1. CDR3 size: 15 residues. CDR1 and CDR2 from the germline V gene are SQVTM and ANQGSEA. J was trimmed by 2 bases and V by 0 bases; bases with no gene match: 5. CDR3 bases: TGCAGCGTTGAAGATCTTGACAGGGGGACCTACGAGCAGTACTTC. It specifies CSVEDLDRGTYEQYF.

The V and J genes are TRBV4-1 and TRBJ1-4; a possible D gene is TRBD1 (5 bases). The ends were cut back, 1 base at V and 0 bases at J, with 18 bases in the middle. The V gene's germline CDR1 is MGHRA and CDR2 YSYEKL. This CDR3 region has 19 residues. In nucleotides, the CDR3 is TGCGCCAGCAGCCAAGTCCCCTTAGGACACTCTGCAACTAATGAAAAACTGTTTTTT. This gives the protein CASSQVPLGHSATNEKLFF.

V usage is TRBV14 and J usage is TRBJ2-3, with D perhaps matching TRBD2 (5 bases). V was pared by 4 bases and J by 2 bases, with 16 bases between. This CDR3 has 16 residues. The germline V gene encodes CDR1 SGHDN and CDR2 FVKESK. The CDR3 DNA follows: TGTGCCAGCAGCCTCGACCGGCTAGCTTTCACAGATACGCAGTATTTT. Amino acids: CASSLDRLAFTDTQYF.

The chain couples TRBV10-2 to TRBJ1-2; TRBD1 matches 7 bases. CDR1 and CDR2 from the germline V gene are WSHSY and SAAADI. This CDR3 is 15 amino acids long. The junction had 10 bases not matched to a gene; V was cut back by 4 bases and J by 5 bases. The CDR3 bases are TGCGCCAGCAGTGCCCGGGACAGCCAGGGGTATGGCTACACCTTC. Its translation: CASSARDSQGYGYTF.

The rearrangement joins TRBV2 to TRBJ2-5; D call uncertain. CDR3 length: 13 amino acids. Germline assignment: CDR1 SNHLY and CDR2 FYNNEI. V gave up 1 base and J gave up 7 bases, with 10 bases separating them. The CDR3 sequence: CASSEEEWVTQYF. The CDR3 bases are TGTGCCAGCAGTGAAGAGGAGTGGGTGACCCAGTACTTC.

This chain joins TRBV2 and TRBJ1-5, with D unresolved. This CDR3 is 14 amino acids long. Germline V lookup: CDR1 SNHLY, CDR2 FYNNEI. V lost 6 bases and J lost 4, with 13 bases in between. CDR3 bases: TGTGCCAGCAGCGCGAGCGGCCAAAATCAGCCCCAGCATTTT. Residues: CASSASGQNQPQHF.